This TCR beta chain was sequenced for a study of CD8 T cells in Susac syndrome. Negative isolation yielded CD4+ and CD8+ T cells, and FACS enriched TEMRA cells. V lost 6 bases to trimming and J lost 4 bases, with 3 bases between them. The CDR3 contains 10 residues. Germline CDR1 is SNHLY and CDR2 is FYNNEI. Study observations and caveats: Acknowledgment was made by the study that its TCR sequencing and HLA analysis involved a relatively small number of individuals.

It was with random hexamers that roughly 0.45 to 1 ug RNA was reverse transcribed. TCRdb recomputed calls from the immunoSEQ multiplex PCR reads with MiXCR, one row per CDR3 protein. The profile covers a few hundred thousand distinct CDR3 sequences, with 95% appearing a single time and about 0.088% taken by the ten largest. To note about this clonotype: Its matching antigen is unknown.

This clonotype originated in a human donor with multiple sclerosis. The sample comprised CD4+ T cells from PBMCs. The rearrangement links TRBV2 to TRBJ1-2; D remains unclear. CDR3 DNA: TGTGCCAGCAGCTCCTATGGCTACACCTTC. As protein: CASSSYGYTF.